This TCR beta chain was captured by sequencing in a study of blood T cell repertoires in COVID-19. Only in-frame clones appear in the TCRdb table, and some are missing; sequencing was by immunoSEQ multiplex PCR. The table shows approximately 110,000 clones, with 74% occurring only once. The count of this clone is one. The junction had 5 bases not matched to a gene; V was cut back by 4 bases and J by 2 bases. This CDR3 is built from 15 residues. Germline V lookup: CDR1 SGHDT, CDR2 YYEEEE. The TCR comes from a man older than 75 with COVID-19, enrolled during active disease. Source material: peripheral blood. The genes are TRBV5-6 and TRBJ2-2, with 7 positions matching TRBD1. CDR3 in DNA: TGTGCCAGCAGCCAAGGGACAGTCAACACCGGGGAGCTGTTTTTT. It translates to CASSQGTVNTGELFF.